The sample holds many counts of the clone carrying this TCR beta chain. Its antigen is unknown. This record belongs to a study of T cells in Graves' hyperthyroidism and ophthalmopathy. V was pared by 3 bases and J by 6 bases, with 7 bases of the junction left unmatched. This CDR3 region has 15 residues. The V gene's germline CDR1 is SGHAT and CDR2 FQDESV (reference sequence). Investigators excluded patients with uncontrolled infection, other autoimmune disease, pregnancy or lactation. Used for diagnoses were clinical symptoms, serum thyroxine and TRAb, thyroid ultrasound and orbital computed tomography. Amplification yielded TCR beta CDR3 regions, with RNA transcripts as the source. First-round RT-PCR with HTBI primers amplified the TCR CDR3 region. TCRdb re-called the multiplex PCR reads through MiXCR, storing one row per CDR3 protein. The data show fewer than 700,000 distinct CDR3 sequences, roughly 17% seen once.

Broader study findings: Blood also carried most thyroid clonotypes expanded above 0.001. Ophthalmopathy got predicted by the model a median roughly 6.1 months before its onset.

V and J are TRBV11-1 and TRBJ2-1; 8 nucleotides agree with TRBD2. The sequence was collected from a woman aged 30 to 39 with Graves' hyperthyroidism. The sample taken for sequencing was blood. The DNA for the CDR3 is TGTGCCAGCAGCTTCTCCCGGGGGGGTGGCAATGAGCAGTTCTTC. Translation gives CASSFSRGGGNEQFF.